This passage covers 3 T cell receptor beta chains from one sample sequenced in a study of T-cell memory formation after mild COVID-19. TCRdb recomputed calls from the 5' RACE reads with MiXCR, one row per CDR3 protein. The data hold 150,000 to 200,000 distinct CDR3 sequences, with less than 20% observed a single time. Sequenced: PBMCs or a T cell subset sorted from them (not recorded which). These receptors all stem from a man between 18 and 29 years old who had mild COVID-19 (a few samples of this study predate the infection). Cell type and time point are not known.

This clonotype came up many times. The chain links TRBV6-5 to TRBJ2-7; 9 positions match TRBD2. Germline CDR1 is MNHEY and CDR2 is SVGAGI. The ends lost 6 bases at V and 6 bases at J; junction bases unmatched: 12. This CDR3 spans 15 amino acids. The DNA for the CDR3 is TGTGCCAGCAGATCTAGCGGGGAGACTACGGCCGAGCAGTACGTC. Amino acids: CASRSSGETTAEQYV.

The chain links TRBV4-1 to TRBJ2-4, with D maybe TRBD2 (6 bases). V was pared by 4 bases and J by 3 bases, with 10 bases between. The germline V gene has CDR1 MGHRA and CDR2 YSYEKL. There are 14 residues in the CDR3. The CDR3 nucleotides are TGCGCCAGCAGCCCCCCGGGAGACAAAAACATTCAGTACTTC. Amino acid sequence: CASSPPGDKNIQYF.

V usage is TRBV6-5 and J usage is TRBJ1-6, with 9 bases lining up with TRBD1. The length of the CDR3 is 15 residues. Germline V gives CDR1 MNHEY, CDR2 SVGAGI. V lost 6 bases and J lost 6; bases outside the gene matches: 6. This CDR3 is CASSPGQGSNSPLHF. The CDR3 DNA sequence: TGTGCCAGCAGCCCGGGACAGGGTTCTAATTCACCCCTCCACTTT.